The TCR beta chain under discussion was sequenced for a study of T-cell reconstitution after alpha-beta-depleted transplantation in children. Points from the study as a whole: Expanded graft clones, several hundred of them, were reportedly the source of alpha-beta T cells about two months after transplant. High day-60 TCRbeta diversity in some patients came from surviving recipient T cells and thymic progenitors. Among T cells one year after transplant, newly produced cells accounted for most counts and diversity.

This CDR3 is 18 amino acids long. The ends lost 4 bases at V and 1 base at J; junction bases unmatched: 8. CDR1 SNHLY and CDR2 FYNNEI come from the germline V gene. For TCRbeta, the library was prepared with unique molecular identifiers. TCRdb reanalysed the PCR reads using MiXCR and keeps one entry per CDR3 protein. The repertoire holds about 290,000 distinct CDR3 sequences, with just over 7.5% as singletons. As for this clonotype: Its antigen is not known.

Material: peripheral blood, obtained 360 days after TCRalphabeta/CD19-depleted stem cell transplant. The clonotype originates from a female patient aged 2-15 years who had a stem cell transplant for Fanconi anemia, so the T cells may come from the graft donor. The rearrangement uses TRBV2 and TRBJ2-3; TRBD2 aligns across 13 bases. As DNA, the CDR3 is TGTGCCAGCAGTGTCCCGGGACTAGCGGGAATCCGCACAGATACGCAGTATTTT. Translating it yields CASSVPGLAGIRTDTQYF.